This is a list of T cell receptor beta chains from one sample in a study of T cells in Graves' hyperthyroidism and ophthalmopathy. TCRdb used MiXCR to reprocess the multiplex PCR reads, holding one entry per CDR3 protein. The sample includes 550,000 to 600,000 distinct CDR3 sequences, 16% seen only once; the top ten take about 18%. Sequenced sample: blood. These receptors were taken from a woman under 30 with Graves' hyperthyroidism. Both conserved end residues are part of each CDR3. D genes are given only for firm matches. Where a row states a size, it is once, few, many or the class of an expanded clone; other rows omit it.

j_gene | d_gene | v_gene | abundance | CDR3nt | CDR3aa
TRBJ1-2 | - | TRBV5-6 | few | TGTGCCAGCAGCTTCCAGGGTGGCTACACCTTC | CASSFQGGYTF
TRBJ2-5 | - | TRBV12-3/TRBV12-4 | many | TGTGCCAGCAGTTGGTTGGGGGAGACCCAGTACTTC | CASSWLGETQYF
TRBJ1-1 | - | TRBV5-1 | - | TGCGCCAGCAGAGGTAGCTTTAAGAACACTGAAGCTTTCTTT | CASRGSFKNTEAFF
TRBJ2-6 | TRBD2 | TRBV6-2/TRBV6-3 | many | TGTGCCAGCAGTTACGGGGGGGAGGCTCTCTCTGGGGCCAACGTCCTGACTTTC | CASSYGGEALSGANVLTF
TRBJ1-2 | - | TRBV28 | - | TGTGCCAGCAGCACCGGACTCCTCTATGGCTACACCTTC | CASSTGLLYGYTF
TRBJ1-4 | - | TRBV7-9 | few | TGTGCCAGCAGCTTAGTTGGAGGGGCAACTAATGAAAAACTGTTTTTT | CASSLVGGATNEKLFF
TRBJ2-1 | TRBD2 | TRBV20-1 | many | TGCAGTGCTAGAGATCCGGGGGGGCCCGGTAATGAGCAGTTCTTC | CSARDPGGPGNEQFF
TRBJ2-7 | TRBD1 | TRBV7-9 | many | TGTGCCAGCAACCGCGGGACAGGGCTTTCCTACGAGCAGTACTTC | CASNRGTGLSYEQYF
TRBJ1-1 | TRBD1 | TRBV15 | many | TGTGCCACCAGCTCCGACAGGGGAGGTACTGAAGCTTTCTTT | CATSSDRGGTEAFF
TRBJ1-5 | - | TRBV19 | - | TGTGCCAGTAGTATAAAGAGGAATCAGCCCCAGCATTTT | CASSIKRNQPQHF
TRBJ1-3 | TRBD1 | TRBV5-1 | few | TGCGCCAGCAGCTGGGACAGGGGCGACCGGACGTCTGGAAACACCATATATTTT | CASSWDRGDRTSGNTIYF
TRBJ1-6 | - | TRBV20-1 | few | TGCAGTGCTGCACGGGGCCAAAATTCACCCCTCCACTTT | CSAARGQNSPLHF
TRBJ1-1 | TRBD1 | TRBV12-3/TRBV12-4 | many | TGTGCCAGCAGTTTAAAGACAGGGGGCTTAAACACTGAAGCTTTCTTT | CASSLKTGGLNTEAFF
TRBJ1-4 | - | TRBV2 | many | TGTGCCAGCAGACCCACCCCGGGACCGAATAATGAAAAACTGTTTTTT | CASRPTPGPNNEKLFF
TRBJ2-7 | - | TRBV12-3/TRBV12-4 | many | TGTGCCAGCAGTTTATCCGGGGAGCAGTACTTC | CASSLSGEQYF
TRBJ1-6 | - | TRBV20-1 | few | TGCAGTGCTAGGTCCTTCCGGGAGACCTATAATTCACCCCTCCACTTT | CSARSFRETYNSPLHF
TRBJ2-5 | - | TRBV29-1 | many | TGCAGCGTTGTAGGCAGGGGGGAAGAGACCCAGTACTTC | CSVVGRGEETQYF
TRBJ2-2 | TRBD1 | TRBV4-3 | - | TGCGCCAGCAGCCACGGACAGGGGGCGAACACCGGGGAGCTGTTTTTT | CASSHGQGANTGELFF
TRBJ2-5 | - | TRBV3-1 | - | TGTGCCAGCAGCCCAACTCGGGGGACCCAGTACTTC | CASSPTRGTQYF
TRBJ1-6 | - | TRBV18 | - | TGTGCCAGCTCACCACTTGGGGCGTATAATTCACCCCTCCACTTT | CASSPLGAYNSPLHF
TRBJ2-7 | TRBD1 | TRBV28 | many | TGTGCCAGCAGTCTCCCGGGACAGTTACCGTCGGGGCAGTACTTC | CASSLPGQLPSGQYF
TRBJ1-5 | - | TRBV7-8 | many | TGTGCCAGCAGCAAAGTAGGGAGCGATCAGCCCCAGCATTTT | CASSKVGSDQPQHF
TRBJ1-2 | - | TRBV4-1 | - | TGCGCCAGCAGCCCCTTGACAGCGTCGGAGGGCTACACCTTC | CASSPLTASEGYTF
TRBJ2-1 | TRBD2 | TRBV20-1 | many | TGCAGTGCTAGGTACGCGGGAGGTTTACTGGAGCAGTTCTTC | CSARYAGGLLEQFF
TRBJ2-5 | TRBD2 | TRBV12-5 | few | TGTGCTAGTGGCTCAGCAGGGCGGGGGGAGACCCAGTACTTC | CASGSAGRGETQYF
TRBJ1-4 | TRBD1 | TRBV5-1 | - | TGCGCCAGCAGCCCCAGAGGACAGGGGCCTAATGAAAAACTGTTTTTT | CASSPRGQGPNEKLFF
TRBJ2-5 | - | TRBV9 | - | TGTGCCAGCAGCGTAGATCCCCCAGGGGGGGTCCAAGAGGCCCAGTACTTC | CASSVDPPGGVQEAQYF
TRBJ2-5 | TRBD1 | TRBV4-1 | few | TGCGCCAGCAGCGCCAGGGGGCAAGAGACCCAGTACTTC | CASSARGQETQYF
TRBJ1-3 | - | TRBV18 | many | TGTGCCAGCTCTCGGAGGACTGGCTCTGGAAACACCATATATTTT | CASSRRTGSGNTIYF
TRBJ1-2 | - | TRBV12-3/TRBV12-4 | many | TGTGCCAGCAGTTTGCCGGGGGCGGCCTATGGCTACACCTTC | CASSLPGAAYGYTF
TRBJ1-3 | - | TRBV12-3/TRBV12-4 | few | TGTGCCAGCACCCGGAGCCTACGGGGAAACACCATATATTTT | CASTRSLRGNTIYF
TRBJ2-3 | - | TRBV6-2/TRBV6-3 | many | TGTGCCAGCAGTTACTCGCACACTAGCACAGATACGCAGTATTTT | CASSYSHTSTDTQYF
TRBJ2-7 | - | TRBV7-9 | many | TGTGCCAGCAGCCCTCCCTCGGGGGGCCGCTACGAGCAGTACTTC | CASSPPSGGRYEQYF
TRBJ1-1 | - | TRBV27 | many | TGTGCCAGCAGTTTATATGGGGGGGGGAACACTGAAGCTTTCTTT | CASSLYGGGNTEAFF
TRBJ2-5 | - | TRBV7-9 | few | TGTGCCAGCAGCTCCCGACAGGGACTCCAAGAGACCCAGTACTTC | CASSSRQGLQETQYF
TRBJ1-2 | - | TRBV29-1 | few | TGCAGCGTTGACTCGGGGGCAGCTAACTATGGCTACACCTTC | CSVDSGAANYGYTF
TRBJ1-4 | TRBD1 | TRBV2 | many | TGTGCCAGCAGTGTTTTGGGACAGGGGGCTTCAAATGAAAAACTGTTTTTT | CASSVLGQGASNEKLFF
TRBJ2-3 | TRBD1 | TRBV7-2 | many | TGTGCCAGCAGCGAAGGACAGGGGGCGCGGGCAGATACGCAGTATTTT | CASSEGQGARADTQYF
TRBJ2-5 | TRBD1 | TRBV7-9 | many | TGTGCCAGCAGCCCGGGACAGGAAAGAGAGACCCAGTACTTC | CASSPGQERETQYF
TRBJ2-4 | TRBD2 | TRBV9 | - | TGTGCCAGCAGCGTAACGGCTAGCGGGGTCGACATTCAGTACTTC | CASSVTASGVDIQYF
TRBJ2-2 | - | TRBV6-1 | many | TGTGCCAGCAGTTATGGCCTAGGCGGTACCGGGGAGCTGTTTTTT | CASSYGLGGTGELFF
TRBJ2-5 | - | TRBV20-1 | few | TGCAGTGCAAAGCGGTCCACCCAAGAGACCCAGTACTTC | CSAKRSTQETQYF
TRBJ2-2 | - | TRBV28 | few | TGTGCCAGCAGCCCTGGGTGGGGGGGCGAAGGATCCGGGGAGCTGTTTTTT | CASSPGWGGEGSGELFF
TRBJ1-1 | - | TRBV4-1 | - | TGCGCCAGCAGCCATCCCCCGAGGACAAGAGACACTGAAGCTTTCTTT | CASSHPPRTRDTEAFF
TRBJ2-1 | TRBD2 | TRBV10-3 | many | TGTGCCATCACCGGGACTAGCTCCAATGAGCAGTTCTTC | CAITGTSSNEQFF
TRBJ2-5 | - | TRBV27 | many | TGTGCCAGCAGTTTATCCCCCGGAACCCAAGAGACCCAGTACTTC | CASSLSPGTQETQYF
TRBJ1-5 | TRBD1 | TRBV6-1 | - | TGTGCCAGCAAAGAAACAGGGGGAGGACAGCCCCAGCATTTT | CASKETGGGQPQHF
TRBJ2-3 | TRBD2 | TRBV7-8 | few | TGTGCCAGCAGCACCGCTAGCGGGGGTCCACAAGATACGCAGTATTTT | CASSTASGGPQDTQYF
TRBJ1-1 | - | TRBV27 | few | TGTGCCAGCAGTTTAGCGGGGAGGGTTACTGAAGCTTTCTTT | CASSLAGRVTEAFF
TRBJ1-4 | - | TRBV12-3/TRBV12-4 | - | TGTGCCAGCAGTTTTTTCTCGGAGAAACTGTTTTTT | CASSFFSEKLFF
TRBJ2-1 | - | TRBV18 | many | TGTGCCAGCTCACCCCTCCTGAGCTCCTACAATGAGCAGTTCTTC | CASSPLLSSYNEQFF
TRBJ1-3 | TRBD1 | TRBV3-1 | many | TGTGCCAGCAGCTTCACGACCTCCGGGACAGGGTTCTCTGGAAACACCATATATTTT | CASSFTTSGTGFSGNTIYF
TRBJ1-1 | - | TRBV2 | many | TGTGCCAGCAGTCCACACCCGAACACTGAAGCTTTCTTT | CASSPHPNTEAFF
TRBJ2-3 | - | TRBV4-1 | few | TGCGCCAGCAGCCAAGCGTCGGTCAGAGGGCCCACAGATACGCAGTATTTT | CASSQASVRGPTDTQYF
TRBJ2-7 | TRBD2 | TRBV5-1 | - | TGCGCCAGCAGCCACGGGACTAGCGGGGCGAGCTCCTACGAGCAGTACTTC | CASSHGTSGASSYEQYF